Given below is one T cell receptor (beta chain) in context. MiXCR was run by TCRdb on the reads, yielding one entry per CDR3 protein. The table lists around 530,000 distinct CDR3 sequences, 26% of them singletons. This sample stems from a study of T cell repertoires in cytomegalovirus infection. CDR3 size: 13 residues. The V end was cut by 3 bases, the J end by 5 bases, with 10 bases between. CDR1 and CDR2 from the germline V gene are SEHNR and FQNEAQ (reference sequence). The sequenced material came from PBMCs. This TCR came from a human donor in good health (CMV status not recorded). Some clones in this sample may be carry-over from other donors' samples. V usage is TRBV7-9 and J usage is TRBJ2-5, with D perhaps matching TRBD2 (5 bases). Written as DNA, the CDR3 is TGTGCCAGCAGCTTCCCCGCTAGCGAGACCCAGTACTTC. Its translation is CASSFPASETQYF.